This T cell receptor (beta chain) stems from a study of T cells in women clearing cervical HPV infection. The overall study: Donors had HPV16-related CIN3 or worse; 2 had invasive cancer. Only a few women had HLA typing results available. Findings and limits, study-wide: T-cell numbers per sample were unknown and may explain richness differences.

Here immunoSEQ multiplex PCR was the method, and the copy in TCRdb shows in-frame clones only, minus some. This repertoire includes around 30,000 clones. Comment on this clone: Its antigen is undetermined. Coverage ceases 3 residues before the CDR3 finishes, and the germline J gene fills in the end.

The germline CDR1 and CDR2 sequences are LNHDA and SQIVND (reference sequence). CDR3 length equals 14 residues. The junction had 4 bases not matched to a gene; V was cut back by 5 bases and J by 2 bases. Prevalent HPV16 infections were excluded; only incident single HPV16 infections included. The gene calls are TRBV19 and TRBJ2-3; 7 nucleotides align to TRBD1. The TCR was taken from a woman between 18 and 75 years old with a cervical HPV16 infection that either progressed to CIN3+ or cleared (not recorded which). Sequencing used blood buffy coat. The CDR3 sequence: CASSPTGNTDTQYF. CDR3 DNA, as far as it was read: TGTGCCAGTAGTCCGACAGGGAACACAGATACG.